This T cell receptor beta chain was obtained from a study of T cells in Graves' hyperthyroidism and ophthalmopathy. Study-wide results and caveats: In the analysis, a 13 V-J model separated ophthalmopathy from stable hyperthyroidism.

Amplification targeted TCR beta CDR3 regions from RNA transcripts. The HTBI set primed first-round TCR CDR3 RT-PCR. One entry per CDR3 protein results from TCRdb running MiXCR on the multiplex PCR reads. The profile shows approximately 400,000 distinct CDR3 sequences, approximately 15% of them singletons. The germline gives CDR1 KGHDR, CDR2 SFDVKD. The CDR3 covers 13 residues. V shed 4 bases, J shed 4 bases, and the junction held 3 bases outside the gene matches. This clonotype was picked up many times. As yet, its antigen is unknown. The chain combines TRBV24-1 with TRBJ2-7, with TRBD1 matching over 7 bases. The receptor comes from a woman in her sixties or seventies with Graves' hyperthyroidism. The specimen was blood. The CDR3 nucleotides are TGTGCCACCAGTGACTACAGGGGTTACGAGCAGTACTTC. Amino acids: CATSDYRGYEQYF.